The entry below gives a single TCR beta chain sequence along with its context. The record originates from a study of blood T cell repertoires in COVID-19. Using immunoSEQ multiplex PCR, the repertoire was profiled, and TCRdb retains in-frame clones only, with some absent. The sample includes 150,000 to 180,000 clones, just under 85% of them seen just once. CDR1 and CDR2 from the germline V gene are WSHSY and SAAADI. V lost 8 bases and J 0 bases, leaving 10 bases between the germline ends. The CDR3 covers 14 residues. The chain joins TRBV10-2 to TRBJ1-4; D gene uncertain. The source material was peripheral blood. The source of this sequence is a woman aged 60 to 75 with acute or convalescent COVID-19. The CDR3 region has the DNA TGCGCCAGCCGTCTGGGCGCAACTAATGAAAAACTGTTTTTT. Translation: CASRLGATNEKLFF.